This entry features one TCR beta chain sequence. Its antigen is not known. TRB rearrangements spanning V, D and J were amplified using mixed TRB-A/B primers. In TCRdb, the multiplex PCR reads were re-called with MiXCR into one record per CDR3 protein. This table holds 9,500 or so distinct CDR3 sequences, less than 25% found once. The data derive from a study of T cell repertoires in aging, cancer and after chemotherapy. The CDR3 totals 10 residues. Trimming took 5 bases from V and 4 from J, leaving 5 bases between them. Looked up from germline, CDR1 is DFQATT and CDR2 is SNEGSKA (reference sequence). General study results and limits: Compared with age-matched healthy donors, untreated hematological or solid cancer patients showed higher blood TCR clonality.

Peripheral blood genomic DNA, not sorted cells or RNA, was the template. The sequenced sample was blood. The source of this sequence is a human donor in good health. The genes are TRBV20-1 and TRBJ2-5; D is unresolved. CDR3 in DNA: TGCAGTGCTCTCCTAGAGACCCAGTACTTC. It yields the protein CSALLETQYF.